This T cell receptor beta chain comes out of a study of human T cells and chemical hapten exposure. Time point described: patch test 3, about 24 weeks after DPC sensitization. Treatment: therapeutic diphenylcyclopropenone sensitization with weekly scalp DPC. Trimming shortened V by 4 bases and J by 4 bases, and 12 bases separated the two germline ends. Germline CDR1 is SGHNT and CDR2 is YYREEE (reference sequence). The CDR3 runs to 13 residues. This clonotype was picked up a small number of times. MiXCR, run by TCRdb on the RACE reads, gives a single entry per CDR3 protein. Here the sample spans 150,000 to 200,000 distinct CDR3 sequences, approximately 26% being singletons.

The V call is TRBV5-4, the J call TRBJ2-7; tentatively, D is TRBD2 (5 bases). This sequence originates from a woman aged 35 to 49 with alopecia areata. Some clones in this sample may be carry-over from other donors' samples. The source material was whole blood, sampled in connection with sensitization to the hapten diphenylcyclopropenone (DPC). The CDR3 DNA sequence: TGTGCCAGCAGCCGACCCGAGGGATACGAGCAGTACTTC. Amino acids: CASSRPEGYEQYF.